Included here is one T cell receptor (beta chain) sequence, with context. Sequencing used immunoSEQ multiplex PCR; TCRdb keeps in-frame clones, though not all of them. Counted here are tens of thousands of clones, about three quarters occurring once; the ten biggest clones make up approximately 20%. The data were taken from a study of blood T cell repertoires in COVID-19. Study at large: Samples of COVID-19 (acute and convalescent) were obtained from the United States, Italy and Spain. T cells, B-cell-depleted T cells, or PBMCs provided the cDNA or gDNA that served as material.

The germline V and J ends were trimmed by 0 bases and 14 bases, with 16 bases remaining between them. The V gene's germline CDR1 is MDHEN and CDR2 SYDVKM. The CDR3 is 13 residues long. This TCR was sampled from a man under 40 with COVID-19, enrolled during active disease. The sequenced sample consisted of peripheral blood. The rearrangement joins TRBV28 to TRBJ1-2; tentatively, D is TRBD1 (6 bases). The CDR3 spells CASSLWDSGISTF. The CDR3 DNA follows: TGTGCCAGCAGTTTATGGGACAGTGGGATAAGTACCTTC.